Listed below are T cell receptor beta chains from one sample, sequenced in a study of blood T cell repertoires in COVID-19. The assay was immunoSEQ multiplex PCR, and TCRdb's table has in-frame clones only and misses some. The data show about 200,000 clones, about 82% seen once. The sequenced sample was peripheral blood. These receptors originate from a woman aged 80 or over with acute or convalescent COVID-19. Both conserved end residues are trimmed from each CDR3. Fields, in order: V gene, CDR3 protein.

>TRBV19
ASREQGALNQPQH
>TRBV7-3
ASSPPGQGSHEQF
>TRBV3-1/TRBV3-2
ASSQDPAGANTEAF
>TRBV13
ASSSQALTGGNTEAF
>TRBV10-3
AISVGQSSAEAF
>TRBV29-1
SVVGMQGAYTDTQY
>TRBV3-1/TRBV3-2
ASSHPTGVNYGYT
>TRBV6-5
ASTPTGTGAHEQY
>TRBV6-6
ASSIPQGRGTEAF
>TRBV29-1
SALKSGAGELF
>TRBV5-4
ASSLMGGSGNEQF
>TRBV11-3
ASSLTVGDYGYT
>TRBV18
ASSLGQGAGNEQF
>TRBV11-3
ASSWAGSQETQY
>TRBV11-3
ASSYPLLDRGEEKLF
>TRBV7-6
ASSYAGLNTEAF
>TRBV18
ASSPGEGNEQF
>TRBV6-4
ASSSPHRRNLTDTQY
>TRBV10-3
AISPQGFGNPGELF
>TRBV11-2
ASSLVTVLSGNTIY
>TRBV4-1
ASSQVPSGLHNEQF
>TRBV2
ASSEQGSYEQY
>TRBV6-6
ASSPHDTEAF
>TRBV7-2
ASSPDPGTRSSGYT
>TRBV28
ASKDRANTGELF
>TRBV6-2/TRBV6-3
ASSYSSFSGNTIY
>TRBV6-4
ASSPGTANTGELF
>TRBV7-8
ASSPIQRVFGF
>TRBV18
ASSRGRENHYEQY
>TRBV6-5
ASRGQGTHSPLH
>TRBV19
ASWRDREFAF
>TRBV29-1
SVEGLAGGPEMSTGELF
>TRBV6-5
ASSYSAGEGEKLF
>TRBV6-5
ASTSGGYQETQY
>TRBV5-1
ASSWTGNQPQH
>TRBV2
ASSAGQGGYNEQF
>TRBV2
ASQQGAGYTQY
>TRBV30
AWSARDRETGYT
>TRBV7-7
ASSLAWGGQETQY
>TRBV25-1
ASSPSGASYEQY
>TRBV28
ASSRDSQETQY
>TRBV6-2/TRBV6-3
ASSYSGGGYEQF
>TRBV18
ASSPTMGQGSTEAF
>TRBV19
ASSQGNQETQY
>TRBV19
ASVTSSGANVLT
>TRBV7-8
ASSREGGRRGTEAF
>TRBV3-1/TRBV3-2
ASSFSSYEQY
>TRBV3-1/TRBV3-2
ASSQNGAEAF
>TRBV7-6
ASSYTGGGVYEQY
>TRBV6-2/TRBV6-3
ASSLTSGADEQF
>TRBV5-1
ASSLDLQGNTGELF
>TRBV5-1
ASSLLGGGSGYT
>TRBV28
ASSLSVGGNTIY
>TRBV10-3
AISGARGNQETQY
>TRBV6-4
ASSSLAGGRSDTQY